The table lists the clone carrying this TCR beta chain with many counts. Its matching antigen is unknown. V lost 6 bases and J lost 6; bases outside the gene matches: 10. CDR3 length: 15 amino acids. CDR1 is MNHEY and CDR2 is SVGEGT in the germline V gene. Unique molecular identifiers (one per individual cDNA molecule) were attached. In TCRdb, the 5' RACE reads were re-called with MiXCR into one record per CDR3 protein. The sample carries tens of thousands of distinct CDR3 sequences, approximately 15% recorded once. The sample belongs to a study of early T cells in non-severe SARS-CoV-2 infection. Study context: Sequencing of unsorted whole blood was done on bulk RNA, leaving chains unpaired.

Study-level findings and limits: CD4 and private specificities were missed by VDJdb matching, which favored anti-spike CD8 responses.

Sample: whole blood, taken at baseline. This sequence was found in an adult who was a healthcare worker with PCR-confirmed SARS-CoV-2 infection or an uninfected control (not recorded which). The chain employs TRBV6-2 or TRBV6-3 and TRBJ2-1, with TRBD1 matching 8 bases. The CDR3 loop reads CASSPRTGPRNEQFF. CDR3 bases: TGTGCCAGCAGCCCTCGGACAGGGCCACGCAATGAGCAGTTCTTC.